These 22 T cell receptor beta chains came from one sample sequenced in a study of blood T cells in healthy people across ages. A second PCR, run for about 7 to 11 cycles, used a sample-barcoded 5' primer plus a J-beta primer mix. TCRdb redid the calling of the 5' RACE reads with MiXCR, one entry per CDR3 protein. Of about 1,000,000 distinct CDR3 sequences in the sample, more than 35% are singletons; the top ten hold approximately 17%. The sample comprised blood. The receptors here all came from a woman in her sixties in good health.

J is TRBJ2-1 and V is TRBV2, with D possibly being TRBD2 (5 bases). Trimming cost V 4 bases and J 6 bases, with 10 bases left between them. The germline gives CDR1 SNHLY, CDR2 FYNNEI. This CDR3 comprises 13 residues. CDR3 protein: CASSGARGNEQFF. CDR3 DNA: TGTGCCAGCAGTGGGGCTCGGGGCAATGAGCAGTTCTTC.

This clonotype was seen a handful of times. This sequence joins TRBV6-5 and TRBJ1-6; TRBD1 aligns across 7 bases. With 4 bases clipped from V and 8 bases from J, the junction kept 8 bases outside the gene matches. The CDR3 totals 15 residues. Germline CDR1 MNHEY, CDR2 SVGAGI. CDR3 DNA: TGTGCCAGCAGTTCCAGGGGGACTGGGGATTCACCCCTCCACTTT. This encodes CASSSRGTGDSPLHF.

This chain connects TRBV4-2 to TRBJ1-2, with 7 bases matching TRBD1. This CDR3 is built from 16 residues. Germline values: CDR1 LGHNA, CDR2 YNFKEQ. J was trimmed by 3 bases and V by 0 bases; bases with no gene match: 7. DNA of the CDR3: TGTGCCAGCAGCCAAGACGTGGGCAGGGGGGACTATGGCTACACCTTC. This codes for CASSQDVGRGDYGYTF.

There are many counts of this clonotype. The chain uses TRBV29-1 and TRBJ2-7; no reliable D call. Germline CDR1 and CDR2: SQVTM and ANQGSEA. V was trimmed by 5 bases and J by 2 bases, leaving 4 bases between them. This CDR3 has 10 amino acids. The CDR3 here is CSVRTYEQYF. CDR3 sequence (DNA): TGCAGCGTTCGGACCTACGAGCAGTACTTC.

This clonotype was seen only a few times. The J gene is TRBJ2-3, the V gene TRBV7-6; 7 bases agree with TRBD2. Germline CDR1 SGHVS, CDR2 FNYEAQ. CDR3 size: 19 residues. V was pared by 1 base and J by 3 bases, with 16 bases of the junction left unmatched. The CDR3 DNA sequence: TGTGCCAGCAGCTTAGATGGCATCTGGGCGGGAGTTAGTACAGATACGCAGTATTTT. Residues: CASSLDGIWAGVSTDTQYF.

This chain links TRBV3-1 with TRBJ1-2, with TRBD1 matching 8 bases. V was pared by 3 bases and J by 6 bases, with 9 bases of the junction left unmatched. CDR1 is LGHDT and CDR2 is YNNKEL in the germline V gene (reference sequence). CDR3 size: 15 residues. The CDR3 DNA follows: TGTGCCAGCAGCCACGCCGCGACAGGGGCGGATGGCTACACCTTC. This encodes CASSHAATGADGYTF.

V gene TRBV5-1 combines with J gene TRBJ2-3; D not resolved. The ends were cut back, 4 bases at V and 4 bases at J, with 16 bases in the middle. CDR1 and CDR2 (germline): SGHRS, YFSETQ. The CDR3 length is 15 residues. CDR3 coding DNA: TGCGCCAGCAGCGAGGACGGACGACTTGCAGATACGCAGTATTTT. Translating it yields CASSEDGRLADTQYF.

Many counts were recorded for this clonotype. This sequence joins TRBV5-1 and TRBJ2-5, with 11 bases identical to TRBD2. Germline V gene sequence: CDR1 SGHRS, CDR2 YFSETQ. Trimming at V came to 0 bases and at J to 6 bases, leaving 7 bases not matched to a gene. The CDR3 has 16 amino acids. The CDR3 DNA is TGCGCCAGCAGCTTGGGAGCGCTAGCGGGAGGCCAGACCCAGTACTTC. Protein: CASSLGALAGGQTQYF.

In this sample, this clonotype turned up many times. Here the CDR3 DNA reads TGTGCCAGCACCCGAGGGACTAGGAATGAGCAGTTCTTC. This gives the protein CASTRGTRNEQFF. The rearrangement joins TRBV6-6 to TRBJ2-1; 8 bases are a match to TRBD2. This CDR3 is built from 13 residues. Germline V gives CDR1 MNHNY, CDR2 SVGAGI (reference sequence). The V segment lost 7 bases and the J segment 7 bases; nucleotides outside the gene matches: 6.

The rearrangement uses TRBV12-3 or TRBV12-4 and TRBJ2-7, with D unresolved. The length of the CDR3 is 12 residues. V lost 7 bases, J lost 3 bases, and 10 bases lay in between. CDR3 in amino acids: CASKLGIYEQYF. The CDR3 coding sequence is TGTGCCAGCAAGCTGGGTATCTACGAGCAGTACTTC.

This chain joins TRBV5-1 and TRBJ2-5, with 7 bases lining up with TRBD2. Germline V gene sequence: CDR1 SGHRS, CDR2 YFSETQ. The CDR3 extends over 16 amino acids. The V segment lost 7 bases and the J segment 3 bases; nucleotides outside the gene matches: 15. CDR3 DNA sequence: TGCGCCAGCTCCCCCGGGGGGAGTCAAGGAAAAGAGACCCAGTACTTC. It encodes CASSPGGSQGKETQYF.

The CDR3 nucleotides are TGCAGTGCCACCGGGCCGGGACAGTATAATTCACCCCTCCACTTT. This codes for CSATGPGQYNSPLHF. The chain carries TRBV20-1 and TRBJ1-6; 7 bases are a match to TRBD1. Losses at the gene ends were 6 bases for V and 4 bases for J; bases not matched to a gene: 9. The CDR3 sequence is 15 residues long. The V gene's germline CDR1 is DFQATT and CDR2 SNEGSKA (reference sequence).

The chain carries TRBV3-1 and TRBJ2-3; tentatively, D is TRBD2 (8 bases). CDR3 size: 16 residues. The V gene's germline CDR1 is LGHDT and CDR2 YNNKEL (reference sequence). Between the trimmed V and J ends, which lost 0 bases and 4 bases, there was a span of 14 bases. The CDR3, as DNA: TGTGCCAGCAGCCAAGATCCCGGGAGGGGGCCAGATACGCAGTATTTT. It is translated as CASSQDPGRGPDTQYF.

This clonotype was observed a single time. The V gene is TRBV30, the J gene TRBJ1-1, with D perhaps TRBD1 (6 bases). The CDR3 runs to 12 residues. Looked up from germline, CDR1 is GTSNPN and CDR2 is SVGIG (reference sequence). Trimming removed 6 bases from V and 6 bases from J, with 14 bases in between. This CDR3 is CACTPRGAEAFF. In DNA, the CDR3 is TGTGCCTGCACACCTAGGGGGGCTGAAGCTTTCTTT.

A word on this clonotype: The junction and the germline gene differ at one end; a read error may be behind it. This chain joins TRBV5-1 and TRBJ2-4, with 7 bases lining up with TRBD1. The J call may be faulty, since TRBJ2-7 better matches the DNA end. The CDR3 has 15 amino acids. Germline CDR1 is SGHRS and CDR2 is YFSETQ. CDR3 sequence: CAGSLAQTGPYEQYF. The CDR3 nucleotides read TGCGCCGGCAGCTTGGCGCAGACAGGGCCCTACGAGCAGTACTTC.

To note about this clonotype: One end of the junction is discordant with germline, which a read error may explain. The CDR3 bases are TGTACCAGCAGCCCCCAGGTGAGCTCCTACGAGCAGTACTTT. This translates into CTSSPQVSSYEQYF. V is TRBV4-2 and J is TRBJ2-7; no definite D call. This CDR3 comprises 14 residues. CDR1 LGHNA and CDR2 YNFKEQ come from the germline V gene.

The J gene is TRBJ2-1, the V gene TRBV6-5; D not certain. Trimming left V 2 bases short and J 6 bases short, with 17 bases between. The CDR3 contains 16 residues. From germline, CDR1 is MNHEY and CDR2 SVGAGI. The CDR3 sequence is CASSYPRPYSFNEQFF. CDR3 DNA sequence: TGTGCCAGCAGTTACCCGAGGCCATACTCTTTCAATGAGCAGTTCTTC.

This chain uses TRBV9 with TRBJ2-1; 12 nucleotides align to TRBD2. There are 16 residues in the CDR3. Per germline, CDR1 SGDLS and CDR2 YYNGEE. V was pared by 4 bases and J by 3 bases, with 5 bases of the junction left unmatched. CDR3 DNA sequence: TGTGCCAGCAGCCCCCGGGGACTAGCGGGCTACAATGAGCAGTTCTTC. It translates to CASSPRGLAGYNEQFF.

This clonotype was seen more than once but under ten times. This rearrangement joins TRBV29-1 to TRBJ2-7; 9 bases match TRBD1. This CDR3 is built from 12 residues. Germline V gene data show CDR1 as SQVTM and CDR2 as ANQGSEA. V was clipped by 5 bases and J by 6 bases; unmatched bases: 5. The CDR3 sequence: CSVPTGGGEQYF. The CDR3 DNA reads TGCAGCGTTCCGACAGGGGGAGGCGAGCAGTACTTC.

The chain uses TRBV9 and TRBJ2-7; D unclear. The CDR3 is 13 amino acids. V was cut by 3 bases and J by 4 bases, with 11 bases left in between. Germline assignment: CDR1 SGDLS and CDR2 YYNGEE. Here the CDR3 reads CASSGDVAYEQYF. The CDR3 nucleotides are TGTGCCAGCAGCGGAGATGTGGCGTACGAGCAGTACTTC.

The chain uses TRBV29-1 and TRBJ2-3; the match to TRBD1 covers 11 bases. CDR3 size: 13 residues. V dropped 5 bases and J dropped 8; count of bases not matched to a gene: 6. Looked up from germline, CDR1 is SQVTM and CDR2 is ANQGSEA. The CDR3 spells CSVQDRGLGTQYF. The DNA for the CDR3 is TGCAGCGTTCAGGACAGGGGGCTTGGTACGCAGTATTTT.

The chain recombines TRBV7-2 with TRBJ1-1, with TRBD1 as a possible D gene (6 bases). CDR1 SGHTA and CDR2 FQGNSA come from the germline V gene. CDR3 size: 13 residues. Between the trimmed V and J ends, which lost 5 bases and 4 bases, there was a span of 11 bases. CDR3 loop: CASSRAGATEAFF. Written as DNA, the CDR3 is TGTGCCAGCAGCCGGGCAGGGGCCACTGAAGCTTTCTTT. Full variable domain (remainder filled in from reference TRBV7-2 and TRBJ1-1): GAGVSQSPSNKVTEKGKDVELRCDPISGHTALYWYRQSLGQGLEFLIYFQGNSAPDKSGLPSDRFSAERTGGSVSTLTIQRTQQEDSAVYLCASSRAGATEAFFGQGTRLTVV.